This paragraph reports one T cell receptor beta chain. The sample belongs to a study of cytomegalovirus exposure and HLA in healthy donors. It was with 60 Vbeta and 13 Jbeta primers that the PCR ran. Produced via immunoSEQ multiplex PCR; TCRdb's table is partial and in-frame only. The sample lists about 140,000 clones, roughly 88% occurring once. Germline CDR1 LNHDA, CDR2 SQIVND (reference sequence). The CDR3 sequence is 13 residues long. Trimming took 7 bases from V and 3 from J, leaving 12 bases between them. This TCR derives from a woman aged 40 to 50 in good health and CMV-seronegative. The sample taken for sequencing was PBMCs. The J gene is TRBJ1-2, the V gene TRBV19, with a weak D call TRBD1 (6 bases). The CDR3 coding sequence is TGTGCCAGTAAAACAGGGTATGACTATGGCTACACCTTC. This translates into CASKTGYDYGYTF.